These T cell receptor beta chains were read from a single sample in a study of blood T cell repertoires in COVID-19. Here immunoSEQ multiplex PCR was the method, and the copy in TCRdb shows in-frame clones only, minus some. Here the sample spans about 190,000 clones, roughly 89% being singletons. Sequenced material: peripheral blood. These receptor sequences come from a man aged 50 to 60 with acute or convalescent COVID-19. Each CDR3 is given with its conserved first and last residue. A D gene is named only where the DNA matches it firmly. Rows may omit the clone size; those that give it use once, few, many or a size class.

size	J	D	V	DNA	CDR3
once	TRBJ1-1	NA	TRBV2	TGTGCCAGCAGACAAATAACAGGTTTTGAAGCTTTCTTT	CASRQITGFEAFF
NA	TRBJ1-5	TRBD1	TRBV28	TGTGCCAGCAGTTCGCAACAGGGGAATCAGCCCCAGCATTTT	CASSSQQGNQPQHF
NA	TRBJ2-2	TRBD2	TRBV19	TGTGCCAGTAGTCTAGCCCGGACTAGCGGGGCCGGGGAGCTGTTTTTT	CASSLARTSGAGELFF
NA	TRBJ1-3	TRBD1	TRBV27	TGTGCCAGCTCCAAGGGGGCCAGGGGCTCTGGAAACACCATATATTTT	CASSKGARGSGNTIYF
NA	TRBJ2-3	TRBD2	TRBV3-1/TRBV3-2	TGTGCCAGCAGCTCTAGCGGGATTAGGGGGGATACGCAGTATTTT	CASSSSGIRGDTQYF
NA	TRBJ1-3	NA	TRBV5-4	TGTGCCAGCAGTTTTGGGGCTCTCTCTGGAAACACCATATATTTT	CASSFGALSGNTIYF
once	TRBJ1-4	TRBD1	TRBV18	TGTGCCAGCTCAGAGAGACAGGGGAATGAAAAACTGTTTTTT	CASSERQGNEKLFF
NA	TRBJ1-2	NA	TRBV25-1	TGTGCCAGCAGTCGACAGAGCTATGGCTACACCTTC	CASSRQSYGYTF
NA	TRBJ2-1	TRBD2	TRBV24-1	TGTGCCACCAGTGATCCCCCGAGCGGGAGCTCCTACAATGAGCAGTTCTTC	CATSDPPSGSSYNEQFF
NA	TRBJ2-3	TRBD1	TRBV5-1	TGCGCCAGCAGCCCGGGACAGCATACAGATACGCAGTATTTT	CASSPGQHTDTQYF
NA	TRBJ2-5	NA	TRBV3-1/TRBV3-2	TGTGCCAGCAGCCAAGATCGCTTTTGGGGAGCAGAGACCCAGTACTTC	CASSQDRFWGAETQYF
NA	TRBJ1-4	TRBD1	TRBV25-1	TGTGCCAGCAGTACAGGGGCAACTAATGAAAAACTGTTTTTT	CASSTGATNEKLFF
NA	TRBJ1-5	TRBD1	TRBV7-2	TGTGCCAGCAGCTTAGTAGGGTCGACAGGGTTTGGCAATCAGCCCCAGCATTTT	CASSLVGSTGFGNQPQHF
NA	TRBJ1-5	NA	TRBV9	TGTGCCAGCAGCGTACCCCATCCTAATCTCAATCAGCCCCAGCATTTT	CASSVPHPNLNQPQHF
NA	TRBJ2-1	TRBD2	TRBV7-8	TGTGCCAGCAGCACGGGACTAGCTCTAATGGTGGGGCAGTTCTTC	CASSTGLALMVGQFF
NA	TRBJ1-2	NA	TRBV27	TGTGCCAGCAGTATAACTAGGACAGCGAAATTCTATGGCTACACCTTC	CASSITRTAKFYGYTF
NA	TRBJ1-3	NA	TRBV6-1	TGTGCCAGCAGTGAAGCATTTAGAAACACCATATATTTT	CASSEAFRNTIYF
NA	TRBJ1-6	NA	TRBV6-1	TGTGCCAGCAGTGATGTTTGGGCAGGCCATTCACCCCTCCACTTT	CASSDVWAGHSPLHF
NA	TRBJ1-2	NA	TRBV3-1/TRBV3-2	TGTGCCAGCAGCCAAGAACAAATACACTATGGCTACACCTTC	CASSQEQIHYGYTF
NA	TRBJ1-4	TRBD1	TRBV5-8	TGTGCCAGCAGCTTTACTCAGGGGGCTTTCGGCAAACTGTTTTTT	CASSFTQGAFGKLFF
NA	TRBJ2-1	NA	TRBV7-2	TGTGCCAGCAGCGCGCGACGCGGAGAGCAGTTCTTC	CASSARRGEQFF
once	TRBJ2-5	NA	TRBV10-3	TGTGCCATCAGTGAGGCAGGGGAAGAGACCCAGTACTTC	CAISEAGEETQYF
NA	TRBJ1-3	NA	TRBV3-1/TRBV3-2	TGTGCCAGCAGCCAAGGCGTTGGGGGGGGAGGCTCTGGAAACACCATATATTTT	CASSQGVGGGGSGNTIYF
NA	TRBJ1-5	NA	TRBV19	TGTGCCAGTAGTATATCCCTCTGGAGGGGGGGCGGCAATCAGCCCCAGCATTTT	CASSISLWRGGGNQPQHF
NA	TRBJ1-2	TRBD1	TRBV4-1	TGCGCCAGCAGCCAAGGGGGATTCCGGGACAGCTATGGCTACACCTTC	CASSQGGFRDSYGYTF
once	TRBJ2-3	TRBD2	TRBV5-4	TGTGCCAGCAGCTTGGGGCTAGTGGGGACTAGCCGGACAGATACGCAGTATTTT	CASSLGLVGTSRTDTQYF
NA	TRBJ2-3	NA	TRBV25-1	TGTGCCAGCAGTGAAGCAACCTCGGGAGATACGCAGTATTTT	CASSEATSGDTQYF
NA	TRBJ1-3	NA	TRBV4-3	TGCGCCAGCAGCCAAGGAGTGCCGGGGTCTCCTGGAAACACCATATATTTT	CASSQGVPGSPGNTIYF
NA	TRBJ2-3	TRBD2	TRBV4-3	TGCGCCAGCAGCTTTTCGACTAGCGGAGGCACAGATACGCAGTATTTT	CASSFSTSGGTDTQYF
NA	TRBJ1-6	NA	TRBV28	TGTGCCAGCACTCTCCCGGGGGGGGTTTCACCCCTCCACTTT	CASTLPGGVSPLHF
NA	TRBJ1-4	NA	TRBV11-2	TGTGCCAGCAGCTTAGGCAGATATAATGAAAAACTGTTTTTT	CASSLGRYNEKLFF
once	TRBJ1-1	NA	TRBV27	TGTGCCAGCAGTGCCGACAGAGAGAACACTGAAGCTTTCTTT	CASSADRENTEAFF
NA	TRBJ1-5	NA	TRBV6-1	TGTGCCAGCAGTGAAGGGCACCCCGCCGATCAGCCCCAGCATTTT	CASSEGHPADQPQHF
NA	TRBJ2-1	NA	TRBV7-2	TGTGCCAGCAGCTCGTACTACAATGAGCAGTTCTTC	CASSSYYNEQFF
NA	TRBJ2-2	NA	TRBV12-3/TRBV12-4	TGTGCCAGCAGTACGGAGGTTGGCGGGGAGCTGTTTTTT	CASSTEVGGELFF
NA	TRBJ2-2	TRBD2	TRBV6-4	TGTGCCAGCAGGACACTAGCGGGAGTAGGCGGGGAGCTGTTTTTT	CASRTLAGVGGELFF
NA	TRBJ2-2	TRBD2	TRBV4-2	TGTGCCAGCAGCCCCCGACTAGCGGGAGAAAGGGGGAGCGGGGAGCTGTTTTTT	CASSPRLAGERGSGELFF
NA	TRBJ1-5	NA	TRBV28	TGTGCCAGCAGGGAGAGCAATCAGCCCCAGCATTTT	CASRESNQPQHF
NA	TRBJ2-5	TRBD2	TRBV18	TGTGCCAGCTCAGGCGTTCCTAGCGGGAGCCAAGAGACCCAGTACTTC	CASSGVPSGSQETQYF
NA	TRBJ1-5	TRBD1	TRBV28	TGTGCCAGCAGTCACGGCGCAGGGGGTCAGCCCCAGCATTTT	CASSHGAGGQPQHF
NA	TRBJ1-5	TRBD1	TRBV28	TGTGCCAGCAGTCCGGACAGGAGATCTCGCAATCAGCCCCAGCATTTT	CASSPDRRSRNQPQHF
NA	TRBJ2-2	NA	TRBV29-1	TGCAGCGTGCGGCAGGGGTGGGACACCGGGGAGCTGTTTTTT	CSVRQGWDTGELFF
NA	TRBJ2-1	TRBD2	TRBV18	TGTGCCAGCTCACCCCAGCGGGACTCCTACAATGAGCAGTTCTTC	CASSPQRDSYNEQFF
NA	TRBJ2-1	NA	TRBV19	TGTGCCAGTAGGGAGGGGGGGGACAGGACTGTATACAATGAGCAGTTCTTC	CASREGGDRTVYNEQFF
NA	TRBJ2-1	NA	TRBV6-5	TGTGCCAGCAGACGGAGTTCAAACAATGAGCAGTTCTTC	CASRRSSNNEQFF
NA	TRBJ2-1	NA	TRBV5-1	TGCGCCAGCAGACTCGAGGGTGAGCAGTTCTTC	CASRLEGEQFF
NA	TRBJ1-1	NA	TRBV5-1	TGCGCCAGCAGCACCGGGGGGAAAACGGCTGAAGCTTTCTTT	CASSTGGKTAEAFF
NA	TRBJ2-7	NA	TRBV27	TGTGCCAGCAGTTTAGGCAGCGGAGCCTACGAGCAGTACTTC	CASSLGSGAYEQYF
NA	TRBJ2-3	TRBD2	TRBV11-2	TGTGCCAGCAGCAAGATCAGGACTAGCGGGGCCACAGATACGCAGTATTTT	CASSKIRTSGATDTQYF
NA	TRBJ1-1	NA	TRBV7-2	TGTGCCAGCAGCTTAGTACCTATGAACACTGAAGCTTTCTTT	CASSLVPMNTEAFF
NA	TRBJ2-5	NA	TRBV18	TGTGCCAGCGGAGAAAATCAAGAGACCCAGTACTTC	CASGENQETQYF